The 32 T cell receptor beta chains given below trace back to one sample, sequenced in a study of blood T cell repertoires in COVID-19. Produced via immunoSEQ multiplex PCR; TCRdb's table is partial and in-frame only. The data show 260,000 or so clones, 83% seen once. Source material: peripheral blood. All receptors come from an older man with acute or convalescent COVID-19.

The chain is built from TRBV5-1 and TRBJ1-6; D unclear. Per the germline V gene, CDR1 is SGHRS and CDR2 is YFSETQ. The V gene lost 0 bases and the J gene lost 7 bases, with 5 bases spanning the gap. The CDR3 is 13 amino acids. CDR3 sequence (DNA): TGCGCCAGCAGCTTGGATGGCAATTCACCCCTCCACTTT. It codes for CASSLDGNSPLHF.

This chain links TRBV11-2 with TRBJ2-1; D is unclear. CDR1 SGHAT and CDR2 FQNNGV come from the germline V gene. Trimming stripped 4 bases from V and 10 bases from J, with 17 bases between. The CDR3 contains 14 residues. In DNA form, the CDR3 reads TGTGCCAGCAGCTCAGACGGAGTTATCTGGGAGCAGTTCTTC. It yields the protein CASSSDGVIWEQFF.

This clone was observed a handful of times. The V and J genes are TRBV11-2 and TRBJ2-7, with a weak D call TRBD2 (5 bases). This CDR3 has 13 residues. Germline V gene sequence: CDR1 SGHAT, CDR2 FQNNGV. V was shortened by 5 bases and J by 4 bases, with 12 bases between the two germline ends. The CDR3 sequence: CASSPSPSYEQYF. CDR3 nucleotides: TGTGCCAGCAGCCCTAGCCCCTCTTACGAGCAGTACTTC.

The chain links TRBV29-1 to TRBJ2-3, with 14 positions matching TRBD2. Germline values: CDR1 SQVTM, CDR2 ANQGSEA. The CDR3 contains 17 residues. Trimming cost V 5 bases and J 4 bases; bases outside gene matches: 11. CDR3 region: CSVTNAGLAGGADTQYF. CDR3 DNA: TGCAGCGTTACCAACGCCGGACTAGCGGGGGGCGCAGATACGCAGTATTTT.

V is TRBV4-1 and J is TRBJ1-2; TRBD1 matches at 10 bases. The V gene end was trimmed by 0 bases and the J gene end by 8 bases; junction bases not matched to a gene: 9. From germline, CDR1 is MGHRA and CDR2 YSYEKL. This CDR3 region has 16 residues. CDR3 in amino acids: CASSQDRVQTGGGYTF. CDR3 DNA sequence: TGCGCCAGCAGCCAAGATAGAGTGCAGACAGGGGGCGGCTACACCTTC.

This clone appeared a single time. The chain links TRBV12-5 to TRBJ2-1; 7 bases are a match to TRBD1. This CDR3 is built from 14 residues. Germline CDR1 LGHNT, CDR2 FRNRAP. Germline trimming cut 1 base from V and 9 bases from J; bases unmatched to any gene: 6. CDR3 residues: CASGLGQGRSEQFF. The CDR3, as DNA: TGTGCTAGTGGTTTGGGACAGGGTAGGAGTGAGCAGTTCTTC.

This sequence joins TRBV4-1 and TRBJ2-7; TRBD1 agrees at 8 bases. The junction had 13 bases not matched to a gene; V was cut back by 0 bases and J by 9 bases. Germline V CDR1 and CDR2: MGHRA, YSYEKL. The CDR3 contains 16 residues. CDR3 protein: CASSQDQDRARWGQYF. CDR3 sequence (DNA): TGCGCCAGCAGCCAAGACCAGGACAGGGCCCGTTGGGGGCAGTACTTC.

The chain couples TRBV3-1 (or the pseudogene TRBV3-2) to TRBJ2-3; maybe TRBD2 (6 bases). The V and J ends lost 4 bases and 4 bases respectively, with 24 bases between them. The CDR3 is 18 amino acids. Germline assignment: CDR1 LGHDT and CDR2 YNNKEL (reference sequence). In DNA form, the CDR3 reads TGTGCCAGCAGCCCGTATAGGAGCGCGGAGGGGCTCTCAGATACGCAGTATTTT. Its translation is CASSPYRSAEGLSDTQYF.

Here the CDR3 DNA reads TGTGCCAGCAGTGCATCTAACCCCCTCCACTTT. Translated, it gives CASSASNPLHF. The chain links TRBV2 to TRBJ1-6; D remains ambiguous. The V gene lost 4 bases and the J gene lost 13 bases, with 8 bases spanning the gap. The CDR3 covers 11 residues. CDR1 SNHLY and CDR2 FYNNEI come from the germline V gene. Combining the CDR3 with reference TRBV2 and TRBJ1-6 gives the whole variable domain EPEVTQTPSHQVTQMGQEVILRCVPISNHLYFYWYRQILGQKVEFLVSFYNNEISEKSEIFDDQFSVERPDGSNFTLKIRSTKLEDSAMYFCASSASNPLHFGNGTRLTVT.

The CDR3 loop reads CASSISGRPLEAPNNEQFF. DNA of the CDR3: TGTGCCAGTAGTATTAGCGGGAGGCCCTTAGAAGCTCCGAACAATGAGCAGTTCTTC. The gene calls are TRBV19 and TRBJ2-1; 10 nucleotides agree with TRBD2. The germline V gene has CDR1 LNHDA and CDR2 SQIVND (reference sequence). The CDR3 contains 19 residues. V was clipped by 3 bases and J by 5 bases; unmatched bases: 16. Complete variable domain (other parts from reference TRBV19 and TRBJ2-1): DGGITQSPKYLFRKEGQNVTLSCEQNLNHDAMYWYRQDPGQGLRLIYYSQIVNDFQKGDIAEGYSVSREKKESFPLTVTSAQKNPTAFYLCASSISGRPLEAPNNEQFFGPGTRLTVL.

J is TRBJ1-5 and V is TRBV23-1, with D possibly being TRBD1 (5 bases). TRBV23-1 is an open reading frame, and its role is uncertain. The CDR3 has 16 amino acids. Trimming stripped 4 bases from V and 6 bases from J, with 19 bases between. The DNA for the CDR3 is TGCGCCAGCAGTCCCCGGGGAGGGGCTTCGGGTCAGCCCCAGCATTTT. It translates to CASSPRGGASGQPQHF.

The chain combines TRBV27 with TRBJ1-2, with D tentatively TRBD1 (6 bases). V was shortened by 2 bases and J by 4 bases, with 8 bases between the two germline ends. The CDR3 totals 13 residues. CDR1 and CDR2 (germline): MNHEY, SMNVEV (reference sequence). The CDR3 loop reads CASSLGQLYGYTF. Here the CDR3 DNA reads TGTGCCAGCAGTTTAGGACAGCTCTATGGCTACACCTTC.

The CDR3 DNA sequence: TGTGCCATCAGAGAGACCGGGAGACATGAAAAACTGTTTTTT. Translating gives CAIRETGRHEKLFF. The J gene is TRBJ1-4, the V gene TRBV10-3; no clear D gene. CDR3 length: 14 amino acids. The germline CDR1 and CDR2 sequences are ENHRY and SYGVKD. V shed 6 bases and J shed 6 bases, with 14 bases lying between them.

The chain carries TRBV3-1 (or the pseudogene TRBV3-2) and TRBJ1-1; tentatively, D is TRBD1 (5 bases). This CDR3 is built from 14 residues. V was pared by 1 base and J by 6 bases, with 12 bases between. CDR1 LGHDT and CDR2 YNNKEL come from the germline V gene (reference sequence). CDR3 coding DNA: TGTGCCAGCAGCCAAGTAGGAGGGGACGCTGAAGCTTTCTTT. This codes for CASSQVGGDAEAFF.

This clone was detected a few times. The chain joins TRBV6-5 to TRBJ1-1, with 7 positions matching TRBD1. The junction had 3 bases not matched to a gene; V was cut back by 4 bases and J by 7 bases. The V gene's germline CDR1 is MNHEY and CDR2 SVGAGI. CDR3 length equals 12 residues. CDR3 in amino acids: CASSFRQGEAFF. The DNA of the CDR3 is TGTGCCAGCAGTTTTCGACAGGGTGAAGCTTTCTTT.

CDR3 loop: CASSVSTGELFF. For the CDR3, the DNA is TGCGCCAGCAGCGTCTCTACCGGGGAGCTGTTTTTT. The V gene is TRBV5-1, the J gene TRBJ2-2; D not resolved. This CDR3 comprises 12 residues. Germline V lookup: CDR1 SGHRS, CDR2 YFSETQ. The germline V and J ends were trimmed by 4 bases and 5 bases, with 6 bases remaining between them.

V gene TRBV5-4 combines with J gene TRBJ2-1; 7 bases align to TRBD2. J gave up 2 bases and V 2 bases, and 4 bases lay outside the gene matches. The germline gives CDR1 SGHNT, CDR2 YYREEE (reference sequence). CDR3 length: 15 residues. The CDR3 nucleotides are TGTGCCAGCAGCTTTGGGCTAGCGGCCTACAATGAGCAGTTCTTC. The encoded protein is CASSFGLAAYNEQFF.

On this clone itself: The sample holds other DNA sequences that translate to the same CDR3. The CDR3 loop is CASSLGDRANSPLHF. Here the CDR3 DNA reads TGTGCCAGCAGCTTGGGGGACAGGGCGAATTCACCCCTCCACTTT. The chain carries TRBV5-8 and TRBJ1-6; 9 bases align to TRBD1. The CDR3 length is 15 residues. V lost 0 bases and J lost 7; bases outside the gene matches: 2. Germline CDR1 is SGHTS and CDR2 is YDEGEE.

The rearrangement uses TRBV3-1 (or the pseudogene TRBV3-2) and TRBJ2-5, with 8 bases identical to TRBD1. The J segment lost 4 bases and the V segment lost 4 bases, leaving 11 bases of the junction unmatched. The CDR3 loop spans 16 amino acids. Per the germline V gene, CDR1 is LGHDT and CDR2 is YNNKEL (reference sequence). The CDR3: CASSLFPSQGGETQYF. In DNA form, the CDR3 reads TGTGCCAGCAGCCTTTTCCCTTCACAGGGGGGAGAGACCCAGTACTTC.

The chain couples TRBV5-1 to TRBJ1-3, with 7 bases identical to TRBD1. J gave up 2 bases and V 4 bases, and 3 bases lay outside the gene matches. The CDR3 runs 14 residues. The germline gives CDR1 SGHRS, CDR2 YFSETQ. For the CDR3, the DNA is TGCGCCAGCAGCCCAGACAGGGCTGGAAACACCATATATTTT. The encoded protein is CASSPDRAGNTIYF.

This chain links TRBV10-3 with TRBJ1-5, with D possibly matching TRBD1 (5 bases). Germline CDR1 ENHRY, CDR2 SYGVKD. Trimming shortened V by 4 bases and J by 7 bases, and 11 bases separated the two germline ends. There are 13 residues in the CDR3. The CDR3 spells CAISAGLRQPQHF. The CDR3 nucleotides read TGTGCCATCAGTGCAGGGCTGAGACAGCCCCAGCATTTT.

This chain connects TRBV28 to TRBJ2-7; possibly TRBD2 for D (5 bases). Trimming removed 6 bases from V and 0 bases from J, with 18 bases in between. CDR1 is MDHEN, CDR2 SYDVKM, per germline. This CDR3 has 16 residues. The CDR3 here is CASRRPSGSSSYEQYF. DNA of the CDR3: TGTGCCAGCAGACGCCCTTCGGGGTCGAGCTCCTACGAGCAGTACTTC.

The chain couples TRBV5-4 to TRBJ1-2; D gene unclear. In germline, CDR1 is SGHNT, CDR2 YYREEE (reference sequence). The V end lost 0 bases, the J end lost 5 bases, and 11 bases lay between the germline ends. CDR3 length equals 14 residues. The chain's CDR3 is CASSLEVAGYGYTF. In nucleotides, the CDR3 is TGTGCCAGCAGCTTGGAGGTCGCAGGATATGGCTACACCTTC.

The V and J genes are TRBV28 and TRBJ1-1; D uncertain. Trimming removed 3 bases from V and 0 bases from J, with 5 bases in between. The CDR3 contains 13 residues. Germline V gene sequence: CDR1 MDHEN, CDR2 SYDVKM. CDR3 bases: TGTGCCAGCAGTTTCCTACTGAACACTGAAGCTTTCTTT. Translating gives CASSFLLNTEAFF. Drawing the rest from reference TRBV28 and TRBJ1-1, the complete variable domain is DVKVTQSSRYLVKRTGEKVFLECVQDMDHENMFWYRQDPGLGLRLIYFSYDVKMKEKGDIPEGYSVSREKKERFSLILESASTNQTSMYLCASSFLLNTEAFFGQGTRLTVV.

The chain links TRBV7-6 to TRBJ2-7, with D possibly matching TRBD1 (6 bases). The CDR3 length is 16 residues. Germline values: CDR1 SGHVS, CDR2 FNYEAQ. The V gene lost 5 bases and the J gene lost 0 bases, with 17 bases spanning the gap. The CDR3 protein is CASSPETGTRSYEQYF. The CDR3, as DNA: TGTGCCAGCAGCCCCGAAACCGGGACACGCTCCTACGAGCAGTACTTC.

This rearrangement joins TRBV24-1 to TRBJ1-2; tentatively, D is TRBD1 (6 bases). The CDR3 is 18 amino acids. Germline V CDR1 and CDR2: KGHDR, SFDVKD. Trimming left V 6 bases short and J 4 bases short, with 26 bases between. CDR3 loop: CATSFEYNREQSGYGYTF. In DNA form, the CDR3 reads TGTGCCACCAGTTTCGAATACAACAGGGAACAAAGTGGCTATGGCTACACCTTC.

The CDR3 nucleotides are TGTGCCAGCAGGACCGACTTTCTGAGCTCCTACGAGCAGTACTTC. This encodes CASRTDFLSSYEQYF. The chain uses TRBV2 and TRBJ2-7; unclear D gene. CDR3 length equals 15 residues. V was cut by 6 bases and J by 0 bases, with 15 bases left in between. Germline CDR1 reads SNHLY; CDR2 reads FYNNEI.

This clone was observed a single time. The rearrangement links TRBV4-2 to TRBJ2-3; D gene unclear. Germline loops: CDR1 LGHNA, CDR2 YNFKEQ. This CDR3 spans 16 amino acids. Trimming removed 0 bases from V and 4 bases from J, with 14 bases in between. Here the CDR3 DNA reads TGTGCCAGCAGCCAAGATTTGGGCCGTGGTCCAGATACGCAGTATTTT. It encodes CASSQDLGRGPDTQYF.

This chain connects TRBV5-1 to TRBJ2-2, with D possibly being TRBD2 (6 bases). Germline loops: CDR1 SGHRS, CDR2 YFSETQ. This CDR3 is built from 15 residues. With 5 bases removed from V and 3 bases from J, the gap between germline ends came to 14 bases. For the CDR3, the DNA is TGCGCCAGCAGTTTTCGGGGGACCGACACCGGGGAGCTGTTTTTT. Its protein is CASSFRGTDTGELFF. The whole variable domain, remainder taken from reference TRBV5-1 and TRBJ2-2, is KAGVTQTPRYLIKTRGQQVTLSCSPISGHRSVSWYQQTPGQGLQFLFEYFSETQRNKGNFPGRFSGRQFSNSRSEMNVSTLELGDSALYLCASSFRGTDTGELFFGEGSRLTVL.

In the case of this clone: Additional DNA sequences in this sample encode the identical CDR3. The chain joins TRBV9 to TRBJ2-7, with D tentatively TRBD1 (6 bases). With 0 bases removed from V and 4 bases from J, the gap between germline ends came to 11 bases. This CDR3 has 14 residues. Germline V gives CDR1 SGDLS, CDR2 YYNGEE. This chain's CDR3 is CASSVGQGIYEQYF. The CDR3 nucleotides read TGTGCCAGCAGCGTAGGCCAGGGGATATACGAGCAGTACTTC.

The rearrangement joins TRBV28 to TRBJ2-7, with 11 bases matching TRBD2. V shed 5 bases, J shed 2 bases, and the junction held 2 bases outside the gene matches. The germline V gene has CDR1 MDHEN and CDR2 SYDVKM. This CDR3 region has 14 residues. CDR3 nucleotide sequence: TGTGCCAGCAGTCTAGCGGGGGGAGCCTACGAGCAGTACTTC. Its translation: CASSLAGGAYEQYF. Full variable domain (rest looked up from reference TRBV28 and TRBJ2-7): DVKVTQSSRYLVKRTGEKVFLECVQDMDHENMFWYRQDPGLGLRLIYFSYDVKMKEKGDIPEGYSVSREKKERFSLILESASTNQTSMYLCASSLAGGAYEQYFGPGTRLTVT.

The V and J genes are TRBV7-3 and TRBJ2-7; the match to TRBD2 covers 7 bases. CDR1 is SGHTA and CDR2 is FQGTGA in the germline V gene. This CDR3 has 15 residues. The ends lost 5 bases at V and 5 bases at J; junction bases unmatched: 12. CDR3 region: CASSPRLAGYNEQYF. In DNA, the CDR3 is TGTGCCAGCAGCCCGCGACTAGCCGGATATAACGAGCAGTACTTC.